Presented here are 27 T cell receptor beta chains from one specimen sequenced in a study of PD-1 blockade in classical Hodgkin lymphoma. Method: immunoSEQ multiplex PCR; TCRdb's copy keeps in-frame clones and lacks some. The sample includes over 50,000 clones, roughly 86% of them seen just once. Time point of the sample: cycle 4 day 1 (C4D1), after 5 to 7 weeks of nivolumab. Patients all relapsed after autologous stem cell transplantation, and there was variation in brentuximab vedotin exposure. Sample: peripheral blood mononuclear cells (PBMCs), taken before the fourth cycle of nivolumab. All receptors come from a human donor with classical Hodgkin lymphoma.

V and J are TRBV7-9 and TRBJ1-2, with 8 bases aligning to TRBD1. Germline V CDR1 and CDR2: SEHNR, FQNEAQ (reference sequence). The CDR3 loop spans 13 amino acids. V trimming: 3 bases; J trimming: 8 bases; junction bases outside the gene matches: 5. The CDR3 nucleotides are TGTGCCAGCAGCTTGAGGGACAGGTACGGCTACACCTTC. As protein: CASSLRDRYGYTF.

This chain connects TRBV25-1 to TRBJ2-5, with D maybe TRBD1 (6 bases). Germline V CDR1 and CDR2: MGHDK, SYGVNS. Trimming shortened V by 1 base and J by 1 base, and 13 bases separated the two germline ends. The CDR3 loop spans 16 amino acids. CDR3 in amino acids: CASSEFGRGSQETQYF. DNA of the CDR3: TGTGCCAGCAGTGAATTTGGTAGGGGGAGCCAAGAGACCCAGTACTTC.

The count of this clone is one. V is TRBV28 and J is TRBJ2-7, with 10 bases lining up with TRBD2. V dropped 1 base and J dropped 2; count of bases not matched to a gene: 11. Germline V gene lookup returns CDR1 MDHEN and CDR2 SYDVKM. The CDR3 contains 18 residues. The CDR3 DNA is TGTGCCAGCAGTTTATACTTAGCGGGGGGAACCTGGACCTACGAGCAGTACTTC. Its translation is CASSLYLAGGTWTYEQYF.

With regard to this clone: Mismatch with germline at one junction end may stem from a read error. The rearrangement uses TRBV7-7 and TRBJ2-5; D is unresolved. The CDR3 is 11 amino acids. Germline CDR1 SSHAT, CDR2 FNYEAQ (reference sequence). CDR3 in amino acids: CASSPGETQYF. Written as DNA, the CDR3 is TGTGCTAGCAGCCCGGGAGAGACCCAGTACTTC. The variable domain in full, completed from reference TRBV7-7 and TRBJ2-5, reads GAGVSQSPRYKVTKRGQDVTLRCDPISSHATLYWYQQALGQGPEFLTYFNYEAQPDKSGLPSDRFSAERPEGSISTLTIQRTEQRDSAMYRCASSPGETQYFGPGTRLLVL.

J is TRBJ1-4 and V is TRBV7-2, with TRBD1 matching 8 bases. The ends lost 5 bases at V and 5 bases at J; junction bases unmatched: 4. The V gene's germline CDR1 is SGHTA and CDR2 FQGNSA. The CDR3 is 14 amino acids. The CDR3 loop reads CASSPRTGNEKLFF. The CDR3 nucleotides read TGTGCCAGCAGCCCCCGGACAGGGAATGAAAAACTGTTTTTT. Using reference TRBV7-2 and TRBJ1-4 for the parts outside the CDR3, the full variable domain is GAGVSQSPSNKVTEKGKDVELRCDPISGHTALYWYRQSLGQGLEFLIYFQGNSAPDKSGLPSDRFSAERTGGSVSTLTIQRTQQEDSAVYLCASSPRTGNEKLFFGSGTQLSVL.

The chain is built from TRBV7-9 and TRBJ2-2; D may be TRBD2 (5 bases). CDR1 SEHNR and CDR2 FQNEAQ come from the germline V gene (reference sequence). This CDR3 is built from 15 residues. Trimming took off 5 bases at V and 1 base at J, with 11 bases between the two ends. This CDR3 is CASSILVGNTGELFF. CDR3 DNA sequence: TGTGCCAGCAGCATACTAGTTGGGAACACCGGGGAGCTGTTTTTT.

V and J are TRBV19 and TRBJ1-4; D gene ambiguous. The CDR3 spans 14 residues. Germline CDR1 LNHDA, CDR2 SQIVND (reference sequence). Trimming stripped 8 bases from V and 0 bases from J, with 10 bases between. The CDR3 bases are TGTGCCAGTTCCCACGGTGCAACTAATGAAAAACTGTTTTTT. This gives the protein CASSHGATNEKLFF.

The rearrangement joins TRBV2 to TRBJ2-7; possibly TRBD2 for D (5 bases). The CDR3 contains 13 residues. Germline values: CDR1 SNHLY, CDR2 FYNNEI. V was clipped by 7 bases and J by 2 bases, with 12 bases between them. The CDR3 spells CASTVGVPYEQYF. CDR3 in DNA: TGTGCCAGCACGGTCGGGGTCCCCTACGAGCAGTACTTC.

V usage is TRBV18 and J usage is TRBJ1-2; TRBD1 agrees at 7 bases. The junction had 8 bases not matched to a gene; V was cut back by 3 bases and J by 4 bases. CDR1 and CDR2 (germline): KGHSH, LQKENI. The CDR3 consists of 15 residues. The CDR3 is CASSPQRGPVYGYTF. The CDR3 nucleotides are TGTGCCAGCTCACCCCAGAGGGGGCCGGTCTATGGCTACACCTTC. Complete variable domain (other parts from reference TRBV18 and TRBJ1-2): NAGVMQNPRHLVRRRGQEARLRCSPMKGHSHVYWYRQLPEEGLKFMVYLQKENIIDESGMPKERFSAEFPKEGPSILRIQQVVRGDSAAYFCASSPQRGPVYGYTFGSGTRLTVV.

The rearrangement uses TRBV7-3 and TRBJ1-5; D remains unclear. Trimming took off 1 base at V and 8 bases at J, with 9 bases between the two ends. Germline loops: CDR1 SGHTA, CDR2 FQGTGA. The CDR3 contains 13 residues. DNA of the CDR3: TGTGCCAGCAGCTTAATAGATGGGGAGCCCCAGCATTTT. This sequence encodes CASSLIDGEPQHF.

The chain carries TRBV29-1 and TRBJ2-5; D is perhaps TRBD2 (7 bases). Germline CDR1 and CDR2: SQVTM and ANQGSEA. This CDR3 is 15 amino acids long. Trimming cost V 0 bases and J 6 bases, with 17 bases left between them. CDR3 amino acids: CSVEDRQGRAKTQYF. For the CDR3, the DNA is TGCAGCGTTGAAGATAGGCAGGGGAGGGCAAAGACCCAGTACTTC. The full variable domain, completed using reference TRBV29-1 and TRBJ2-5, is SAVISQKPSRDICQRGTSLTIQCQVDSQVTMMFWYRQQPGQSLTLIATANQGSEATYESGFVIDKFPISRPNLTFSTLTVSNMSPEDSSIYLCSVEDRQGRAKTQYFGPGTRLLVL.

The CDR3 DNA reads TGTGCCAGCAGTCCTACGAGGGGGGGGAACATTCAGTACTTC. It is translated as CASSPTRGGNIQYF. The chain employs TRBV27 and TRBJ2-4; D is perhaps TRBD2 (7 bases). The CDR3 contains 14 residues. Germline lookup yields CDR1 MNHEY and CDR2 SMNVEV (reference sequence). V was trimmed by 5 bases and J by 7 bases, leaving 15 bases between them.

The chain combines TRBV29-1 with TRBJ2-7, with 8 nucleotides matching TRBD1. This CDR3 has 13 amino acids. The ends lost 7 bases at V and 5 bases at J; junction bases unmatched: 10. Germline V gives CDR1 SQVTM, CDR2 ANQGSEA. As DNA, the CDR3 is TGCAGCGCCAACGTCGGACAGGGCCACGAGCAGTACTTC. Encoded protein: CSANVGQGHEQYF.

The chain has TRBV29-1 and TRBJ2-3; no firm D call. V was clipped by 4 bases and J by 3 bases, with 5 bases between them. The length of the CDR3 is 11 residues. The germline gives CDR1 SQVTM, CDR2 ANQGSEA. CDR3 amino acids: CSVGRTDTQYF. The CDR3 DNA reads as TGCAGCGTTGGAAGGACAGATACGCAGTATTTT.

The chain couples TRBV4-1 to TRBJ2-7; TRBD2 might be the D (6 bases). Trimming left V 0 bases short and J 0 bases short, with 9 bases between. The germline gives CDR1 MGHRA, CDR2 YSYEKL. The CDR3 loop spans 15 amino acids. This chain's CDR3 is CASSQDTDYSYEQYF. The CDR3 DNA reads TGCGCCAGCAGCCAAGACACGGACTACTCCTACGAGCAGTACTTC.

The chain has TRBV27 and TRBJ2-1; 7 nucleotides line up with TRBD1. The germline V gene has CDR1 MNHEY and CDR2 SMNVEV (reference sequence). V trimming: 6 bases; J trimming: 6 bases; junction bases outside the gene matches: 8. The CDR3 is 14 amino acids. The CDR3 spells CASSSGTAFNEQFF. For the CDR3, the DNA is TGTGCCAGCAGCTCCGGGACAGCCTTCAATGAGCAGTTCTTC.

V gene TRBV7-3 combines with J gene TRBJ2-2; D remains unclear. This CDR3 comprises 14 residues. V was trimmed by 2 bases and J by 7 bases, leaving 11 bases between them. Looked up from germline, CDR1 is SGHTA and CDR2 is FQGTGA. CDR3 in DNA: TGTGCCAGCAGCTTAGCCGTCTGGAGCGGGGAGCTGTTTTTT. As protein: CASSLAVWSGELFF.

The V and J genes are TRBV5-1 and TRBJ2-3; 13 bases align to TRBD2. CDR1 and CDR2 (germline): SGHRS, YFSETQ. This CDR3 comprises 16 residues. The V gene end was trimmed by 6 bases and the J gene end by 3 bases; junction bases not matched to a gene: 7. Written as DNA, the CDR3 is TGCGCCAGCAAGTCTTTGACTAGCGGGAGGACAGATACGCAGTATTTT. It is translated as CASKSLTSGRTDTQYF.

The rearrangement joins TRBV11-2 to TRBJ2-7, with a tentative D call TRBD2 (6 bases). Germline V gene data show CDR1 as SGHAT and CDR2 as FQNNGV. The ends were cut back, 4 bases at V and 2 bases at J, with 18 bases in the middle. The CDR3 is 16 residues long. CDR3 coding DNA: TGTGCCAGCAGCTCCCGTGAGGCTTGGGGGGCCTACGAGCAGTACTTC. Translated: CASSSREAWGAYEQYF.

The chain has TRBV28 and TRBJ1-5; D is unresolved. Germline-derived CDR1 and CDR2 are MDHEN and SYDVKM. The CDR3 runs to 20 residues. Trimming took off 5 bases at V and 2 bases at J, with 28 bases between the two ends. The CDR3 loop reads CASSPPEGYLISKGNQPQHF. CDR3 DNA sequence: TGTGCCAGCAGTCCTCCCGAGGGCTACCTAATCTCAAAGGGCAATCAGCCCCAGCATTTT.

The genes are TRBV27 and TRBJ2-4; TRBD2 matches at 8 bases. The CDR3 has 13 residues. The V gene's germline CDR1 is MNHEY and CDR2 SMNVEV (reference sequence). V was clipped by 2 bases and J by 10 bases; unmatched bases: 4. In DNA form, the CDR3 reads TGTGCCAGCAGTTTAAGGACTAGCCCAATTCAGTACTTC. This codes for CASSLRTSPIQYF.

The V call is TRBV11-2, the J call TRBJ2-5; 8 bases fit TRBD2. This CDR3 is 15 amino acids long. CDR1 and CDR2 from the germline V gene are SGHAT and FQNNGV. Trimming cost V 0 bases and J 1 base; bases outside gene matches: 1. CDR3 region: CASSLDRGGQETQYF. For the CDR3, the DNA is TGTGCCAGCAGCTTAGATCGGGGGGGCCAAGAGACCCAGTACTTC.

The genes are TRBV19 and TRBJ2-1; D is possibly TRBD2 (5 bases). Germline loops: CDR1 LNHDA, CDR2 SQIVND (reference sequence). The length of the CDR3 is 15 residues. Deletions cut 0 bases from V and 1 base from J, with 7 bases between. The CDR3 is CASSIDPGSYNEQFF. The CDR3, as DNA: TGTGCCAGTAGTATAGATCCGGGGTCCTACAATGAGCAGTTCTTC.

This chain joins TRBV6-1 and TRBJ1-1, with a weak D call TRBD1 (5 bases). V gave up 3 bases and J gave up 2 bases, with 10 bases separating them. Germline CDR1 MNHNS, CDR2 SASEGT. The CDR3 runs 14 residues. The CDR3 spells CASSEFGGNTEAFF. The CDR3 DNA reads TGTGCCAGCAGTGAGTTCGGGGGAAACACTGAAGCTTTCTTT.

V gene TRBV19 combines with J gene TRBJ1-2, with 7 bases aligning to TRBD1. Per germline, CDR1 LNHDA and CDR2 SQIVND (reference sequence). The CDR3 loop spans 15 amino acids. V dropped 4 bases and J dropped 4; count of bases not matched to a gene: 9. The CDR3 DNA is TGTGCCAGTAGTACGAGACAGGGTTTAGCCTATGGCTACACCTTC. Protein product: CASSTRQGLAYGYTF.

V gene TRBV21-1 combines with J gene TRBJ2-3; TRBD2 is the table's D call and was not checked against the DNA. TRBV21-1 is a documented pseudogene. CDR3 length: 15 amino acids. CDR3 in DNA: TGTGCCAGCGGATCCATAGCGGCTAGCACAGATACGCAGTATTTT. Its translation is CASGSIAASTDTQYF.

The chain is built from TRBV2 and TRBJ1-5; D perhaps matches TRBD1 (6 bases). Germline CDR1 and CDR2: SNHLY and FYNNEI. V lost 6 bases and J 0 bases, leaving 12 bases between the germline ends. The CDR3 length is 15 residues. CDR3 sequence reads: CASSPGEPSNQPQHF. DNA of the CDR3: TGTGCCAGCAGCCCAGGGGAGCCTAGCAATCAGCCCCAGCATTTT. Combining the CDR3 with reference TRBV2 and TRBJ1-5 gives the whole variable domain EPEVTQTPSHQVTQMGQEVILRCVPISNHLYFYWYRQILGQKVEFLVSFYNNEISEKSEIFDDQFSVERPDGSNFTLKIRSTKLEDSAMYFCASSPGEPSNQPQHFGDGTRLSIL.